A selection of T cell receptor beta chains follows, all from one sample in a study of PD-1 blockade in classical Hodgkin lymphoma. The table came from immunoSEQ multiplex PCR; TCRdb's copy has only in-frame clones and leaves some out. The table lists around 17,000 clones, about 85% of them singletons. Sequences were derived from CD4+ T cells from blood, sampled at baseline. These TCRs come from a human donor with classical Hodgkin lymphoma. CDR3s include the opening cysteine and the closing phenylalanine or tryptophan. A D gene is named only where the DNA matches it firmly. Clone sizes are given selectively: once, few, many, or a class where the clone is expanded.

CDR3aa	CDR3nt	abundance	v_gene	j_gene	d_gene
CASTPSAGTAVSYEQYF	TGTGCCAGCACCCCTAGCGCCGGGACAGCAGTGTCCTACGAGCAGTACTTC	-	TRBV7-8	TRBJ2-7	-
CASSAPGTIHNEQFF	TGTGCCAGCAGCGCGCCCGGGACTATTCACAATGAGCAGTTCTTC	-	TRBV9	TRBJ2-1	TRBD2
CASSLGLVEGETQYF	TGCGCCAGCAGCTTGGGGTTGGTCGAGGGGGAGACCCAGTACTTC	-	TRBV5-1	TRBJ2-5	-
CASSTDRASYEQYF	TGTGCCAGCTCAACCGACAGGGCGTCCTACGAGCAGTACTTC	medium-sized	TRBV18	TRBJ2-7	TRBD1
CASRGLAGDSTDTQYF	TGTGCCAGCAGGGGACTAGCGGGAGACAGCACAGATACGCAGTATTTT	-	TRBV27	TRBJ2-3	TRBD2
CASTQLRADTEAFF	TGCGCCAGCACCCAGCTAAGGGCCGACACTGAAGCTTTCTTT	-	TRBV4-1	TRBJ1-1	-
CASSVTVNPTDTQYF	TGTGCCAGCAGCGTAACCGTGAACCCCACAGATACGCAGTATTTT	-	TRBV9	TRBJ2-3	-
CASRWGGLNTEAFF	TGTGCCAGTAGGTGGGGGGGTTTGAACACTGAAGCTTTCTTT	-	TRBV19	TRBJ1-1	-
CASSLIPQGALRTEAFF	TGTGCCAGCAGTTTAATCCCCCAGGGGGCGCTTAGGACTGAAGCTTTCTTT	-	TRBV28	TRBJ1-1	TRBD1
CASSKKRGRVKTNYGYTF	TGTGCCAGCAGCAAAAAAAGGGGGAGGGTGAAGACTAACTATGGCTACACCTTC	-	TRBV21-1	TRBJ1-2	-
CASSFEGRNTEAFF	TGTGCCAGCAGCTTTGAAGGGCGGAACACTGAAGCTTTCTTT	-	TRBV11-2	TRBJ1-1	-
CASSQGDYDNEQFF	TGCGCCAGCAGCCAAGGGGACTACGACAATGAGCAGTTCTTC	-	TRBV4-3	TRBJ2-1	TRBD2
CASSVDGHSDYGYTF	TGTGCCAGCAGCGTCGACGGACATTCCGACTATGGCTACACCTTC	-	TRBV9	TRBJ1-2	-
CASSLSYNSPLHF	TGTGCCAGCAGTTTATCCTATAATTCACCCCTCCACTTT	-	TRBV27	TRBJ1-6	-
CSASPGQEQYF	TGCAGTGCTTCTCCGGGACAAGAGCAGTATTTT	-	TRBV20-1	TRBJ2-3	-
CASSYSGGQGQETQYF	TGTGCCAGCAGTTACTCGGGGGGACAGGGGCAAGAGACCCAGTACTTC	-	TRBV6-5	TRBJ2-5	TRBD1
CASSLGHLNTGELFF	TGCGCCAGCAGCTTGGGGCACCTGAACACCGGGGAGCTGTTTTTT	-	TRBV5-1	TRBJ2-2	-
CASSQGAPNEQFF	TGTGCCAGCAGCCAGGGGGCGCCTAATGAGCAGTTCTTC	-	TRBV7-9	TRBJ2-1	TRBD1
CASSESLAANNEQFF	TGTGCCAGCAGTGAGTCACTAGCGGCCAACAATGAGCAGTTCTTC	-	TRBV25-1	TRBJ2-1	TRBD2
CASSDTGGGANVLTF	TGTGCCAGCAGTGATACAGGTGGTGGGGCCAACGTCCTGACTTTC	-	TRBV25-1	TRBJ2-6	-
CASRIEGGTTEAFF	TGTGCCAGCAGAATCGAGGGGGGGACCACTGAAGCTTTCTTT	-	TRBV6-5	TRBJ1-1	-
CASSTGLPGELFF	TGTGCCAGCAGCACTGGACTTCCCGGGGAGCTGTTTTTT	-	TRBV9	TRBJ2-2	-
CASSDASGESTDTQYF	TGTGCCAGCAGTGATGCTAGCGGGGAAAGCACAGATACGCAGTATTTT	-	TRBV28	TRBJ2-3	TRBD2
CASAAVMGGVGTEAFF	TGTGCTAGTGCCGCCGTGATGGGCGGGGTGGGCACTGAAGCTTTCTTT	-	TRBV12-5	TRBJ1-1	-
CASSLSDTQYF	TGTGCCAGCAGCCTCTCAGATACGCAGTATTTT	-	TRBV5-4	TRBJ2-3	-
CASRPSGGAGEQFF	TGTGCCAGCAGGCCTAGCGGGGGGGCGGGTGAGCAGTTCTTC	-	TRBV6-5	TRBJ2-1	TRBD2
CASRYQETQYF	TGTGCCAGCAGGTACCAAGAGACCCAGTACTTC	-	TRBV6-5	TRBJ2-5	-
CAWSVGQGSEKLFF	TGTGCCTGGAGTGTAGGACAGGGCTCTGAAAAACTGTTTTTT	-	TRBV30	TRBJ1-4	TRBD1
CAEGNSPANSPLHF	TGTGCCGAAGGGAACAGCCCAGCCAATTCACCCCTCCACTTT	-	TRBV2	TRBJ1-6	-
CASSQGSGYDTEAFF	TGTGCCAGCAGCCAAGGATCAGGGTATGACACTGAAGCTTTCTTT	-	TRBV4-2	TRBJ1-1	-
CASSIFGGPGELFF	TGTGCCAGTAGTATCTTTGGGGGCCCCGGGGAGCTGTTTTTT	-	TRBV19	TRBJ2-2	-
CASTRSGWGNEQFF	TGTGCCAGCACTCGTAGCGGGTGGGGCAATGAGCAGTTCTTC	-	TRBV6-6	TRBJ2-1	TRBD2
CASSWTGISLGTEAFF	TGTGCCAGCAGTTGGACAGGGATATCCCTAGGGACTGAAGCTTTCTTT	-	TRBV28	TRBJ1-1	TRBD1
CASSSRTSGGEQYF	TGTGCCAGCAGCTCCAGGACTAGCGGTGGCGAGCAGTACTTC	few	TRBV7-9	TRBJ2-7	TRBD2
CASSLTPRETDTQYF	TGTGCCAGCAGCTTAACTCCCAGGGAAACAGATACGCAGTATTTT	once	TRBV7-3	TRBJ2-3	-
CATSRGRGGMATNEKLFF	TGTGCCACCAGCAGAGGTCGGGGGGGGATGGCAACTAATGAAAAACTGTTTTTT	-	TRBV15	TRBJ1-4	-